Listed below are T cell receptor beta chains from one sample, sequenced in a study of OX40 agonist ivuxolimab in advanced cancers. TCRdb's copy holds only in-frame clones and misses some; the assay was immunoSEQ multiplex PCR. The data show 11,000 to 15,000 clones, 65% to 75% seen once. Sequenced material: CD4+ or CD8+ T cells sorted from blood, taken in a trial of the OX40 agonist ivuxolimab. The receptors come from an adult with an advanced solid tumor such as melanoma, head and neck, liver or kidney cancer. CDR3s include the opening cysteine and the closing phenylalanine or tryptophan. D genes are given only for firm matches. Expanded clones are given a class, and other clones once, few, many or no size at all.

clone_size | d_call | j_call | v_call | cdr3_nt | cdr3_aa
NA | NA | TRBJ1-4 | TRBV30 | TGTGCCTGGAGTGTAGACGGGACTAATGAAAAACTGTTTTTT | CAWSVDGTNEKLFF
NA | NA | TRBJ2-7 | TRBV28 | TGTGCCAGCAGTTCCCCGACCGTCCGGGACGGATACTACGAGCAGTACTTC | CASSSPTVRDGYYEQYF
few | NA | TRBJ2-7 | TRBV6-5 | TGTGCCAGCAGTCTACGAAACGAGCAGTACTTC | CASSLRNEQYF
NA | NA | TRBJ2-7 | TRBV29-1 | TGCAGCGTTGAGGGTCGGGCCTACGAGCAGTACTTC | CSVEGRAYEQYF
few | TRBD1 | TRBJ1-5 | TRBV6-1 | TGTGCCAGCATTACAGGGGTAGGCAATCAGCCCCAGCATTTT | CASITGVGNQPQHF
NA | NA | TRBJ2-7 | TRBV27 | TGTGCCAGCAGTTTTGCCCCGTCCTACGAGCAGTACTTC | CASSFAPSYEQYF
NA | NA | TRBJ2-7 | TRBV5-1 | TGCGCCAGCAGCCATGACAACTCCTACGAGCAGTACTTC | CASSHDNSYEQYF
NA | TRBD1 | TRBJ1-5 | TRBV6-5 | TGTGCCAGCAGTTACGACCAGGGGGCCAATCAGCCCCAGCATTTT | CASSYDQGANQPQHF
NA | NA | TRBJ2-7 | TRBV7-2 | TGTGCCAGCAGCGCCGGGTGGCTGGGCGAGCAGTACTTC | CASSAGWLGEQYF
NA | NA | TRBJ2-1 | TRBV5-6 | TGTGCCAGCTTTTCGAGGGGGAGCATAAGCTCCTACAATGAGCAGTTCTTC | CASFSRGSISSYNEQFF
few | NA | TRBJ2-7 | TRBV4-3 | TGCGCCAGCAGCCAAGATGGACACTACGAGCAGTACTTC | CASSQDGHYEQYF
NA | TRBD1 | TRBJ1-2 | TRBV27 | TGTGCCAGCAGTCCACGGACAGGGAAGAACTATGGCTACACCTTC | CASSPRTGKNYGYTF
few | NA | TRBJ2-7 | TRBV4-1 | TGCGCCAGCAGCCCCAATCGACCAGGGAGCGAGCAGTACTTC | CASSPNRPGSEQYF
NA | NA | TRBJ2-7 | TRBV7-8 | TGTGCCAGCAGACCGCCCGGCCCTGGGCAGGAGCAGTACTTC | CASRPPGPGQEQYF
NA | NA | TRBJ1-1 | TRBV4-1 | TGCGCCAGTAGCCAAGGAGGACAGCTCCGGACTGAAGCTTTCTTT | CASSQGGQLRTEAFF
NA | TRBD2 | TRBJ2-2 | TRBV7-8 | TGTGCCAGCAGCCCTGGTAGCGGGAGAACGGTACCCGGGGAGCTGTTTTTT | CASSPGSGRTVPGELFF
few | TRBD1 | TRBJ2-7 | TRBV6-1 | TGTGCCAGCAGTGAAACCGGGACAGGGAGGGACGAGCAGTACTTC | CASSETGTGRDEQYF
NA | NA | TRBJ1-1 | TRBV4-3 | TGCGCCAGCAGCCAAGATGGGGTTAACACTGAAGCTTTCTTT | CASSQDGVNTEAFF
NA | NA | TRBJ2-3 | TRBV11-2 | TGTGCCAGCAGCTTAGCGGATACGCAGTATTTT | CASSLADTQYF
NA | NA | TRBJ2-7 | TRBV23-1 | TGCGCCATTACGTCAGGGAGCTCCTACGAGCAGTACTTC | CAITSGSSYEQYF